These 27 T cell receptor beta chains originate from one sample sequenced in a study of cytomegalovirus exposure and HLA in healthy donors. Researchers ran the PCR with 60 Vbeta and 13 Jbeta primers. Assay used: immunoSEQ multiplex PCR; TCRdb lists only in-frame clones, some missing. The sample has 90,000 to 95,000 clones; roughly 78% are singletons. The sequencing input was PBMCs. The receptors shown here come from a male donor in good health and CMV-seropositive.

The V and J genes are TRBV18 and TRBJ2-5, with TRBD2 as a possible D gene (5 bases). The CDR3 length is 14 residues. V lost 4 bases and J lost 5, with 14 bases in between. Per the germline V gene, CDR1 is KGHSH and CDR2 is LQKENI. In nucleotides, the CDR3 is TGTGCCAGCTCACGGGGTTGGGGAGTCGAGACCCAGTACTTC. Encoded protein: CASSRGWGVETQYF.

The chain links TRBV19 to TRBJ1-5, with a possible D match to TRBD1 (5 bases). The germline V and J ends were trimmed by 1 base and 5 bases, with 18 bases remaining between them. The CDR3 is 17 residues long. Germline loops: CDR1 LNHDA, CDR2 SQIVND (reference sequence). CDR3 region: CASSIAVVTVRDQPQHF. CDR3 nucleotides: TGTGCCAGTAGTATAGCTGTCGTGACGGTCAGGGATCAGCCCCAGCATTTT.

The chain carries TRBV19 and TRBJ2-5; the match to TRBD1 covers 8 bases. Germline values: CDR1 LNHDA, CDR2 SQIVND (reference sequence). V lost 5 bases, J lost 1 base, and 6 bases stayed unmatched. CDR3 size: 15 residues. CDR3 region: CASSADRGLQETQYF. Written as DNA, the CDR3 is TGTGCCAGTAGTGCCGACAGGGGCCTCCAAGAGACCCAGTACTTC.

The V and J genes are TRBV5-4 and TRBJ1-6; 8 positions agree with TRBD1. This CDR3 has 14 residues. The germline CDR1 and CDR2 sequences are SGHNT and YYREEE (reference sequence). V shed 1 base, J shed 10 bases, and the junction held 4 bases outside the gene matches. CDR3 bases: TGTGCCAGCAGCTTGTCAGGGGGCAGGTCACCCCTCCACTTT. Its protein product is CASSLSGGRSPLHF.

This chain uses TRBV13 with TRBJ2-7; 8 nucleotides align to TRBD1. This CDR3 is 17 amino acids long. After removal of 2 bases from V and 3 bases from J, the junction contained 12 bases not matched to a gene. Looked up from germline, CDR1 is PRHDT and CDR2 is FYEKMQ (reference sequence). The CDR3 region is CASSLSPRQGMVYEQYF. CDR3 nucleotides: TGTGCCAGCAGCTTATCCCCCCGACAGGGGATGGTCTACGAGCAGTACTTC.

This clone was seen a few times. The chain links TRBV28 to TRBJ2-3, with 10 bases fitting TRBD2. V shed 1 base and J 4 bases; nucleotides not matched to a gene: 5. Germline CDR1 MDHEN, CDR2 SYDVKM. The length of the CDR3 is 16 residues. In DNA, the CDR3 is TGTGCCAGCAGTTTATCGGCTAGCGGGGGCCCAGATACGCAGTATTTT. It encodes CASSLSASGGPDTQYF.

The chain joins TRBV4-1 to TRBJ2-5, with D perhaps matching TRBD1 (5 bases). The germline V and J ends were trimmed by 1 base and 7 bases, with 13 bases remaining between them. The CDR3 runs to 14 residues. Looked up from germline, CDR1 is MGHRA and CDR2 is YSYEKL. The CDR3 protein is CASSQARTSGTQYF. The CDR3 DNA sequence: TGCGCCAGCAGCCAAGCTAGGACATCGGGGACCCAGTACTTC.

The CDR3 DNA follows: TGTGCCAGCCGTAATGGGCCGGGAGGGACCCAGTACTTC. Protein sequence: CASRNGPGGTQYF. The chain carries TRBV27 and TRBJ2-5; 7 nucleotides match TRBD2. CDR1 and CDR2 from the germline V gene are MNHEY and SMNVEV (reference sequence). V lost 8 bases to trimming and J lost 7 bases; unmatched junction nucleotides: 10. This CDR3 comprises 13 residues.

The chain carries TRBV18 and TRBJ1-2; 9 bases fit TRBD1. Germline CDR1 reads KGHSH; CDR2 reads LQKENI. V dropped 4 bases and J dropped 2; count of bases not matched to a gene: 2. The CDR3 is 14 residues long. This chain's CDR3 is CASSQGTGNYGYTF. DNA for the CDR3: TGTGCCAGCTCACAGGGGACAGGGAACTATGGCTACACCTTC.

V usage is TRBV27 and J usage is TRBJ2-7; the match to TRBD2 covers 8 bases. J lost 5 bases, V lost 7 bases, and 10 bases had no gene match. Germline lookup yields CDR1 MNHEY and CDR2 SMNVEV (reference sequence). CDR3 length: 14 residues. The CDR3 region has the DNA TGTGCCAGCATCCCGGGAGCGGGAGACCACGAGCAGTACTTC. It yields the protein CASIPGAGDHEQYF.

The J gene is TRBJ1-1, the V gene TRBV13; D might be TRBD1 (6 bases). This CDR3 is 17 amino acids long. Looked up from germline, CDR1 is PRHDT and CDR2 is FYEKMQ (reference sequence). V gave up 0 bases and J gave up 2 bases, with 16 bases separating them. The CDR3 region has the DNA TGTGCCAGCAGCTTAGGCGGGGGGCGCCGGGGAAACACTGAAGCTTTCTTT. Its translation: CASSLGGGRRGNTEAFF.

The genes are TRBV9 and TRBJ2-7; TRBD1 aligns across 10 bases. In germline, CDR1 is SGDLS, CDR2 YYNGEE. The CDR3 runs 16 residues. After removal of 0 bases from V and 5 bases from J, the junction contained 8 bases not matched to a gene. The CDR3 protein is CASSVVGTGATDEQYF. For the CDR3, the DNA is TGTGCCAGCAGCGTAGTTGGGACAGGGGCTACTGACGAGCAGTACTTC.

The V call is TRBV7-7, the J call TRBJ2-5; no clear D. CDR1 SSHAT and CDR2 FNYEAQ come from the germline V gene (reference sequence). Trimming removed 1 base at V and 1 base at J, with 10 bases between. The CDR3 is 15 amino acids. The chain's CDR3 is CASSLGRNLQETQYF. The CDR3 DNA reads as TGTGCCAGCAGCTTAGGGAGAAACCTCCAAGAGACCCAGTACTTC. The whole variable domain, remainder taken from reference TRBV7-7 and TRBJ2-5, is GAGVSQSPRYKVTKRGQDVTLRCDPISSHATLYWYQQALGQGPEFLTYFNYEAQPDKSGLPSDRFSAERPEGSISTLTIQRTEQRDSAMYRCASSLGRNLQETQYFGPGTRLLVL.

CDR3 protein: CASGLWGGGYTF. As DNA, the CDR3 is TGTGCCAGCGGTCTGTGGGGGGGTGGCTACACCTTC. The V call is TRBV6-7, the J call TRBJ1-2; possible D gene TRBD1, 5 bases. Being an ORF, TRBV6-7 has a function that is uncertain. V lost 8 bases and J 7 bases, leaving 14 bases between the germline ends. The length of the CDR3 is 12 residues.

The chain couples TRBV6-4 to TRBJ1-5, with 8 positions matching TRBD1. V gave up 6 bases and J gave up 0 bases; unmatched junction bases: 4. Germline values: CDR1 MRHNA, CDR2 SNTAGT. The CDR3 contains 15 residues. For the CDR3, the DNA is TGTGCCAGCAGACCGGACAGGGCTAGCAATCAGCCCCAGCATTTT. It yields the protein CASRPDRASNQPQHF.

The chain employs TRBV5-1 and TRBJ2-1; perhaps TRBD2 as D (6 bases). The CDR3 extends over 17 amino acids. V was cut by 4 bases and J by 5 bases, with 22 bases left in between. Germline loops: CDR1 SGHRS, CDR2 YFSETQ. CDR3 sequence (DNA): TGCGCCAGCAGCAGTCTAGGCACCGGGACTTCCGACAATGAGCAGTTCTTC. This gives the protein CASSSLGTGTSDNEQFF.

The CDR3 spells CASSEPQQGGSSGNTIYF. The CDR3 region has the DNA TGTGCCAGCAGTGAACCACAACAGGGTGGGAGCTCTGGAAACACCATATATTTT. The J gene is TRBJ1-3, the V gene TRBV2; maybe TRBD1 (6 bases). The germline gives CDR1 SNHLY, CDR2 FYNNEI. CDR3 size: 18 residues. The V and J ends lost 2 bases and 0 bases respectively, with 17 bases between them.

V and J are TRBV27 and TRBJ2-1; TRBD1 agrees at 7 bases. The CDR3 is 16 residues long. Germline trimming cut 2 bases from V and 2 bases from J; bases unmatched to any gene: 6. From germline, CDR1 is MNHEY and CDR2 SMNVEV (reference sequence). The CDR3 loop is CASSLTQGRTYNEQFF. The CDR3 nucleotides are TGTGCCAGCAGTTTAACACAGGGGAGAACCTACAATGAGCAGTTCTTC.

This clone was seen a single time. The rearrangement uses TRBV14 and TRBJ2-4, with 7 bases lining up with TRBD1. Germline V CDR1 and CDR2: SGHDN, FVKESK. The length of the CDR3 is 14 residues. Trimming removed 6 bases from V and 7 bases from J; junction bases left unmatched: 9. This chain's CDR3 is CASSPPGQPNIQYF. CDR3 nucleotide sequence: TGTGCCAGCAGTCCGCCGGGACAGCCTAACATTCAGTACTTC.

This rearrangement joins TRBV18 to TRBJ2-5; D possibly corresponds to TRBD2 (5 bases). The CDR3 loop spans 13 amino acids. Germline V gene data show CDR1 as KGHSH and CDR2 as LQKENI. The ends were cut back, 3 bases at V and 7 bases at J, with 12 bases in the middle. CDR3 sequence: CASSPIREGTQYF. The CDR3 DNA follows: TGTGCCAGCTCACCTATACGTGAGGGGACCCAGTACTTC.

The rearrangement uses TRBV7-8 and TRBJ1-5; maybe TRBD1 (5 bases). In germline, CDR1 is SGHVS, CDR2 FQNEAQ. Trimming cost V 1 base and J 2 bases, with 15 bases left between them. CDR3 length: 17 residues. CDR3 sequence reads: CASSLVAGPSRNQPQHF. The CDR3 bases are TGTGCCAGCAGCTTAGTTGCGGGGCCAAGCCGCAATCAGCCCCAGCATTTT.

The CDR3 loop is CASSPATGTGIKNTEAFF. CDR3 nucleotide sequence: TGCGCCAGCAGCCCGGCGACCGGGACAGGGATAAAGAACACTGAAGCTTTCTTT. The chain is built from TRBV5-1 and TRBJ1-1; 9 bases align to TRBD1. The CDR3 spans 18 residues. Germline trimming cut 4 bases from V and 1 base from J; bases unmatched to any gene: 14. From germline, CDR1 is SGHRS and CDR2 YFSETQ. Looking up the rest from reference TRBV5-1 and TRBJ1-1 gives the full variable domain: KAGVTQTPRYLIKTRGQQVTLSCSPISGHRSVSWYQQTPGQGLQFLFEYFSETQRNKGNFPGRFSGRQFSNSRSEMNVSTLELGDSALYLCASSPATGTGIKNTEAFFGQGTRLTVV.

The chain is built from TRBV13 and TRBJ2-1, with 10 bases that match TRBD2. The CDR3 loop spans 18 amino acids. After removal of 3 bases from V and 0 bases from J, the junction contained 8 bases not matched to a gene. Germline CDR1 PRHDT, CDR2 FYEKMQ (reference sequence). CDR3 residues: CASSFGSGGPSSYNEQFF. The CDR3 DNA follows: TGTGCCAGCAGCTTCGGTAGCGGGGGGCCGAGCTCCTACAATGAGCAGTTCTTC. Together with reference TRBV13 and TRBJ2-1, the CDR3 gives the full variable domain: AAGVIQSPRHLIKEKRETATLKCYPIPRHDTVYWYQQGPGQDPQFLISFYEKMQSDKGSIPDRFSAQQFSDYHSELNMSSLELGDSALYFCASSFGSGGPSSYNEQFFGPGTRLTVL.

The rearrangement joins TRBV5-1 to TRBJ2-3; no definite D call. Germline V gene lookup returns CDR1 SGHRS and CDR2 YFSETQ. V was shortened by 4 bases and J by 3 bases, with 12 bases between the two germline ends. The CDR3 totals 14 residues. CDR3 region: CASSPRQRTDTQYF. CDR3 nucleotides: TGCGCCAGCAGCCCCCGGCAGAGGACAGATACGCAGTATTTT. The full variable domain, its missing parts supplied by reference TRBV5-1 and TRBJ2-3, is KAGVTQTPRYLIKTRGQQVTLSCSPISGHRSVSWYQQTPGQGLQFLFEYFSETQRNKGNFPGRFSGRQFSNSRSEMNVSTLELGDSALYLCASSPRQRTDTQYFGPGTRLTVL.

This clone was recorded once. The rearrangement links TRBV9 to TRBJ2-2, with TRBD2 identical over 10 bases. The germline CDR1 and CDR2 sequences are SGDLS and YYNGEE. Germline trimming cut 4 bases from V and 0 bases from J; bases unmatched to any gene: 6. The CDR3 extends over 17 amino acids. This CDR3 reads CASSLPGLATNTGELFF. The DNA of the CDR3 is TGTGCCAGCAGCCTCCCGGGACTAGCGACGAACACCGGGGAGCTGTTTTTT.

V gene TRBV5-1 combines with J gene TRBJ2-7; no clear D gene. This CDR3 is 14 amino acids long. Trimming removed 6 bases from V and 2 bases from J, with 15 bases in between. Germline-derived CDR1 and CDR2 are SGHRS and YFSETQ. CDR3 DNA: TGCGCCAGCAAAACGGCAGCGAAGACCTACGAGCAGTACTTC. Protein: CASKTAAKTYEQYF.

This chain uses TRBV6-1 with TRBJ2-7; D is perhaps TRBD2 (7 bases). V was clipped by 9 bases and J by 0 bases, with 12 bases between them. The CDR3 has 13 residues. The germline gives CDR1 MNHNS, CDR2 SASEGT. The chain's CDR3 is CASRGGSSYEQYF. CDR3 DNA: TGTGCCAGTAGGGGGGGAAGCTCCTACGAGCAGTACTTC.